Listed below are T cell receptor beta chains from one sample, sequenced in a study of CD8 T cells in Susac syndrome. Via MiXCR, TCRdb re-called the immunoSEQ multiplex PCR reads, giving one row per CDR3 protein. The sample lists roughly 150,000 distinct CDR3 sequences; over 85% were seen once. Sequenced input: CD4+ T cells from PBMCs. These receptors were taken from a human donor in good health. Both conserved end residues are part of each CDR3. A D gene is named only where the DNA matches it firmly. Clone size is shown for a subset of rows, as once, few, many or a class of expanded clone.

d_gene	abundance	v_gene	j_gene	CDR3aa	CDR3nt
TRBD1	.	TRBV3-1	TRBJ1-2	CASSQGTGRNYGYTF	TGTGCCAGCAGCCAGGGGACAGGGCGGAACTATGGCTACACCTTC
.	.	TRBV5-1	TRBJ2-1	CASSLGSASYNEQFF	TGCGCCAGCAGCTTAGGGAGTGCCTCCTACAATGAGCAGTTCTTC
.	.	TRBV7-2	TRBJ2-3	CASSLVPSADTQYF	TGTGCCAGCAGCTTAGTCCCTAGCGCAGATACGCAGTATTTT
TRBD1	.	TRBV20-1	TRBJ2-3	CSAMVTGLADTQYF	TGCAGTGCTATGGTGACAGGGCTTGCAGATACGCAGTATTTT
.	.	TRBV7-9	TRBJ1-2	CASSRGQRTRNYGYTF	TGTGCCAGCAGCCGAGGTCAACGAACTCGTAACTATGGCTACACCTTC
TRBD1	.	TRBV2	TRBJ2-2	CASSGDRVIGELFF	TGTGCCAGCAGCGGGGACAGGGTAATTGGGGAGCTGTTTTTT
.	.	TRBV12-3/TRBV12-4	TRBJ1-5	CASSLRANQPQHF	TGTGCCAGCAGTTTACGGGCTAATCAGCCCCAGCATTTT
.	.	TRBV7-2	TRBJ1-2	CASSLEFWTNYGYTF	TGTGCCAGCAGCTTAGAATTTTGGACTAACTATGGCTACACCTTC
.	.	TRBV5-1	TRBJ1-1	CASSLGHNMNTEAFF	TGCGCCAGCAGCCTGGGACATAACATGAACACTGAAGCTTTCTTT
.	.	TRBV5-6	TRBJ1-5	CASSSSGNLGNQPQHF	TGTGCCAGCAGCTCGTCCGGGAATCTCGGCAATCAGCCCCAGCATTTT
TRBD1	once	TRBV3-1	TRBJ1-2	CASSSRDRGHYGYTF	TGTGCCAGCAGCTCCCGGGACAGGGGGCACTATGGCTACACCTTC
.	.	TRBV7-6	TRBJ2-3	CASSLEAVRGTQYF	TGTGCCAGCAGCTTAGAGGCGGTCCGGGGTACGCAGTATTTT
.	.	TRBV19	TRBJ1-1	CASSMIPGYTEAFF	TGTGCCAGTAGTATGATTCCAGGGTATACTGAAGCTTTCTTT
.	few	TRBV29-1	TRBJ1-1	CSVQNTEAFF	TGCAGCGTTCAAAACACTGAAGCTTTCTTT
.	once	TRBV20-1	TRBJ2-3	CSAWGAGTDTQYF	TGCAGTGCTTGGGGGGCAGGCACAGATACGCAGTATTTT
.	.	TRBV11-2	TRBJ2-3	CASSPGSGDTQYF	TGTGCCAGCAGCCCGGGGAGCGGGGATACGCAGTATTTT
TRBD1	once	TRBV30	TRBJ1-3	CARGTGGLSSGNTIYF	TGTGCCCGCGGGACAGGGGGGCTGAGCTCTGGAAACACCATATATTTT